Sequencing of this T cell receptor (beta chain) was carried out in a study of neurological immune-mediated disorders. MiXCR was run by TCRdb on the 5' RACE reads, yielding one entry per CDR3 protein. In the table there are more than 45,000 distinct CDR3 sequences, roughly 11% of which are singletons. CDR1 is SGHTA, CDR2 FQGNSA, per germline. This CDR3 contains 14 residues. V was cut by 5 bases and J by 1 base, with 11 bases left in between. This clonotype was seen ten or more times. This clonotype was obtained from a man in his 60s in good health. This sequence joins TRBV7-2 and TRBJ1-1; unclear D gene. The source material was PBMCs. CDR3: CASSKRLGNTEAFF. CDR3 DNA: TGTGCCAGCAGCAAGAGGCTGGGGAACACTGAAGCTTTCTTT.